These 19 T cell receptor beta chains share one sample of origin, sequenced in a study of blood T cells in healthy people across ages. Through a sample-barcoded 5' primer and a J-beta primer mix, a second PCR was run for roughly 6 to 11 cycles. Via MiXCR, TCRdb re-called the 5' RACE reads, giving one row per CDR3 protein. The table records approximately 900,000 distinct CDR3 sequences, roughly 43% of them present only once. The sample consisted of blood. Receptor source: a man between 25 and 39 years old in good health.

The chain combines TRBV6-6 with TRBJ1-2, with D hard to call. Per germline, CDR1 MNHNY and CDR2 SVGAGI (reference sequence). This CDR3 is 13 amino acids long. Trimming cost V 3 bases and J 7 bases, with 12 bases left between them. CDR3 in DNA: TGTGCCAGCAGTTATAATCCGCCGGGTGGCTACACCTTC. Translating gives CASSYNPPGGYTF.

This clonotype showed up just a few times. The chain recombines TRBV5-5 with TRBJ1-2; D ambiguous. Germline CDR1 SGHKS, CDR2 YYEKEE (reference sequence). Trimming took off 4 bases at V and 4 bases at J, with 8 bases between the two ends. This CDR3 has 12 residues. CDR3 in amino acids: CASSLYIYGYTF. CDR3 DNA sequence: TGTGCCAGCAGCCTCTACATCTATGGCTACACCTTC.

This chain joins TRBV20-1 and TRBJ1-4, with 12 bases that match TRBD1. CDR1 and CDR2 (germline): DFQATT, SNEGSKA (reference sequence). The CDR3 runs 13 residues. DNA for the CDR3: TGCAGCGGTCGGGACAGGGGGCTTGAAAAACTGTTTTTT. Translating it yields CSGRDRGLEKLFF.

This clonotype was detected only once. The rearrangement uses TRBV7-9 and TRBJ1-4; D ambiguous. This CDR3 spans 15 amino acids. Germline CDR1 SEHNR, CDR2 FQNEAQ (reference sequence). The V gene lost 5 bases and the J gene lost 0 bases, with 10 bases spanning the gap. DNA for the CDR3: TGTGCCAGCAGCCCTTTTAAGGCAACTAATGAAAAACTGTTTTTT. Its translation is CASSPFKATNEKLFF.

The genes are TRBV28 and TRBJ1-5; possible D gene TRBD1, 6 bases. The CDR3 is made up of 15 amino acids. CDR1 MDHEN and CDR2 SYDVKM come from the germline V gene. The ends were cut back, 5 bases at V and 3 bases at J, with 14 bases in the middle. CDR3 in DNA: TGTGCCAGCAGTCCGTCCCAGGGGTACAATCAGCCCCAGCATTTT. It translates to CASSPSQGYNQPQHF.

This rearrangement joins TRBV7-2 to TRBJ1-4; 8 nucleotides agree with TRBD1. Germline CDR1 and CDR2: SGHTA and FQGNSA. Germline trimming cut 5 bases from V and 8 bases from J; bases unmatched to any gene: 10. The CDR3 sequence is 15 residues long. The CDR3 nucleotides are TGTGCCAGCAGCCGGGACGGGACAGGTGGCGAAAAACTGTTTTTT. Encoded protein: CASSRDGTGGEKLFF.

The chain combines TRBV11-2 with TRBJ2-3; D is undetermined. Deletions cut 3 bases from V and 2 bases from J, with 6 bases between. There are 13 residues in the CDR3. CDR1 SGHAT and CDR2 FQNNGV come from the germline V gene. This CDR3 reads CASSLWPTDTQYF. In DNA form, the CDR3 reads TGTGCCAGCAGCTTGTGGCCCACAGATACGCAGTATTTT.

Details on this clonotype: A much larger clone is a single base away; this may be a read error. The chain carries TRBV4-2 and TRBJ2-1, with a weak D call TRBD1 (6 bases). The tail of the sequence fits TRBJ2-7 better, so the J call may be wrong. In germline, CDR1 is LGHNA, CDR2 YNFKEQ. The CDR3 has 16 residues. The CDR3 loop is CASSQERGSSYNEQYF. The CDR3 DNA reads TGTGCCAGCAGCCAAGAAAGGGGGAGCTCCTACAATGAGCAGTACTTC.

This clonotype came up a few times. The chain is built from TRBV20-1 and TRBJ2-7; 11 nucleotides align to TRBD2. The CDR3 consists of 16 residues. V lost 5 bases to trimming and J lost 6 bases; unmatched junction nucleotides: 15. The germline gives CDR1 DFQATT, CDR2 SNEGSKA (reference sequence). In DNA, the CDR3 is TGCAGTGCTCCCCGCCTAGCGGGGGGCCCATCATCCGAGCAGTACTTC. Protein sequence: CSAPRLAGGPSSEQYF.

This chain connects TRBV18 to TRBJ2-7; weak D call: TRBD1 (6 bases). V was shortened by 5 bases and J by 1 base, with 15 bases between the two germline ends. Per the germline V gene, CDR1 is KGHSH and CDR2 is LQKENI. The CDR3 covers 15 residues. This CDR3 is CASSSGVGSSYEQYF. The CDR3 DNA is TGTGCCAGCTCATCAGGGGTCGGCTCGTCCTACGAGCAGTACTTC. Filled out from reference TRBV18 and TRBJ2-7, the complete variable domain reads NAGVMQNPRHLVRRRGQEARLRCSPMKGHSHVYWYRQLPEEGLKFMVYLQKENIIDESGMPKERFSAEFPKEGPSILRIQQVVRGDSAAYFCASSSGVGSSYEQYFGPGTRLTVT.

This clonotype turned up a few times. The chain joins TRBV10-3 to TRBJ1-1; the D is unclear. The germline V and J ends were trimmed by 6 bases and 3 bases, with 14 bases remaining between them. The CDR3 is made up of 14 amino acids. Germline loops: CDR1 ENHRY, CDR2 SYGVKD. CDR3 in amino acids: CAIRDVGFDTEAFF. CDR3 in DNA: TGTGCCATCAGGGACGTTGGATTTGACACTGAAGCTTTCTTT.

This clonotype was counted a few times. V is TRBV2 and J is TRBJ2-5; D is unclear. Near its end, the DNA agrees better with TRBJ2-7, so the J call may be wrong. CDR3 length: 13 residues. Germline-derived CDR1 and CDR2 are SNHLY and FYNNEI. The CDR3 DNA sequence: TGTGCCAGCAGAAGGACGACCTTGGGCGAGCAGTACTTC. Amino acids: CASRRTTLGEQYF.

J is TRBJ2-7 and V is TRBV28, with TRBD1 matching over 7 bases. From germline, CDR1 is MDHEN and CDR2 SYDVKM. CDR3 length: 15 residues. V dropped 0 bases and J dropped 7; count of bases not matched to a gene: 9. The CDR3 sequence: CASSLWTPGGQEQYF. CDR3 in DNA: TGTGCCAGCAGTTTATGGACGCCAGGGGGTCAAGAGCAGTACTTC.

This clonotype was found a few times. CDR3 bases: TGCGCCAGCAGCCAAGGGCGGGTTAACTACGAGCAGTACTTC. It translates to CASSQGRVNYEQYF. This sequence joins TRBV4-1 and TRBJ2-7, with D perhaps matching TRBD2 (5 bases). The germline CDR1 and CDR2 sequences are MGHRA and YSYEKL. Between the trimmed V and J ends, which lost 1 base and 3 bases, there was a span of 10 bases. The CDR3 sequence is 14 residues long.

The chain combines TRBV11-3 with TRBJ2-7; D not certain. The germline V and J ends were trimmed by 5 bases and 2 bases, with 13 bases remaining between them. The germline CDR1 and CDR2 sequences are SGHNT and YENEEA. The length of the CDR3 is 14 residues. This chain's CDR3 is CASSHHRATYEQYF. CDR3 in DNA: TGTGCCAGCAGCCACCACCGGGCTACCTACGAGCAGTACTTC. The full variable domain, rest sourced from reference TRBV11-3 and TRBJ2-7, is EAGVVQSPRYKIIEKKQPVAFWCNPISGHNTLYWYLQNLGQGPELLIRYENEEAVDDSQLPKDRFSAERLKGVDSTLKIQPAELGDSAVYLCASSHHRATYEQYFGPGTRLTVT.

In its sample, this clonotype was seen a few times. The CDR3 region is CASSLWASAYNEQFF. CDR3 sequence (DNA): TGTGCCAGCAGCTTGTGGGCTAGCGCCTACAATGAGCAGTTCTTC. The V gene is TRBV5-6, the J gene TRBJ2-1, with TRBD2 as a possible D gene (6 bases). The ends were cut back, 1 base at V and 2 bases at J, with 10 bases in the middle. CDR1 is SGHDT, CDR2 YYEEEE, per germline. This CDR3 has 15 amino acids.

The J gene is TRBJ1-4, the V gene TRBV18; no clear D gene. The CDR3 has 14 residues. Looked up from germline, CDR1 is KGHSH and CDR2 is LQKENI. V gave up 3 bases and J gave up 2 bases, with 7 bases separating them. CDR3 nucleotide sequence: TGTGCCAGCTCACCGGCCCGTACTAATGAAAAACTGTTTTTT. Its translation is CASSPARTNEKLFF.

This clonotype was seen a few times. The chain combines TRBV6-5 with TRBJ1-1, with D perhaps matching TRBD1 (6 bases). The CDR3 has 14 amino acids. The V end lost 4 bases, the J end lost 1 base, and 10 bases lay between the germline ends. Germline loops: CDR1 MNHEY, CDR2 SVGAGI. The CDR3 protein is CASSSRQENTEAFF. The CDR3 DNA reads as TGTGCCAGCAGTTCCAGACAGGAGAACACTGAAGCTTTCTTT.

The chain links TRBV6-1 to TRBJ2-3; D unresolved. CDR3 length: 12 residues. Germline values: CDR1 MNHNS, CDR2 SASEGT. Trimming cost V 7 bases and J 0 bases, with 5 bases left between them. For the CDR3, the DNA is TGTGCCAGCACAATTAGCACAGATACGCAGTATTTT. Translated, it gives CASTISTDTQYF.